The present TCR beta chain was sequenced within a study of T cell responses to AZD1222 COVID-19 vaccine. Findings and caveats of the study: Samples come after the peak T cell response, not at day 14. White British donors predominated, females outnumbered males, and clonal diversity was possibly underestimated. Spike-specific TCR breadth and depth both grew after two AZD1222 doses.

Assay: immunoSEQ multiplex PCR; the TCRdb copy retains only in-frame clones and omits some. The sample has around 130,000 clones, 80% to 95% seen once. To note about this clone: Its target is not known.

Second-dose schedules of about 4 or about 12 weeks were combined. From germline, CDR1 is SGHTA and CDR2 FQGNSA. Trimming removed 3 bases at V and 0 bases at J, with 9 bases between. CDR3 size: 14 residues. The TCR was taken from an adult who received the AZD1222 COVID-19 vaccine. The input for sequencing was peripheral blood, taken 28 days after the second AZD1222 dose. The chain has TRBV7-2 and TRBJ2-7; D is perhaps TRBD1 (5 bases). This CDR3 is CASSFVDISYEQYF. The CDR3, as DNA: TGTGCCAGCAGCTTCGTGGACATCTCCTACGAGCAGTACTTC.